The entry that follows covers one T cell receptor (beta chain) sequence. This sample is drawn from a study of blood T cell repertoires in COVID-19. On the study more broadly: Acute and convalescent COVID-19 specimens originated in the United States, Italy and Spain. From T cells, B-cell-depleted T cells, or PBMCs came the material, which was cDNA or gDNA.

Authors' data handling: Amplification of reference gene primers was used by the study to estimate nucleated cell counts. The method was immunoSEQ multiplex PCR; TCRdb's version includes in-frame clones alone and lacks a portion of them. That table is the source of V, J and clone size, and D and trimming were worked out from the DNA. The sample has 200,000 to 300,000 clones, about 83% seen once. The length of the CDR3 is 13 residues. Trimming pared 0 bases from V and 4 bases from J, leaving 4 bases between. CDR1 is SGHRS, CDR2 YFSETQ, per germline. This chain uses TRBV5-1 with TRBJ2-2; the D is unclear. Sequencing was done on a sample of peripheral blood. This TCR was sampled from a man aged 45-65 years with acute or convalescent COVID-19. CDR3 region: CASSLAPTGELFF. In nucleotides, the CDR3 is TGCGCCAGCAGCTTGGCTCCCACCGGGGAGCTGTTTTTT.